The present TCR beta chain was sequenced within a study of cytomegalovirus exposure and HLA in healthy donors. General observations from the study: Across donors, sequencing depth was assumed by presence/absence analyses to be roughly uniform. A later analysis reportedly identified an Asian-associated ancestry cluster as carrying fewer N-insertions than the roughly 670-donor mean.

Germline CDR1 is SGHAT and CDR2 is FQNNGV. This CDR3 spans 15 amino acids. V was trimmed by 1 base and J by 6 bases, leaving 10 bases between them. The study ran its PCR with 60 Vbeta and 13 Jbeta primers. Produced via immunoSEQ multiplex PCR; TCRdb's table is partial and in-frame only. The sample records about 160,000 clones, around four fifths being singletons. This clone was observed once. The antigen is unknown. The sample comprised PBMCs. The TCR originated in a woman aged 25 to 45 in good health and CMV-seronegative. V gene TRBV11-2 combines with J gene TRBJ1-6, with D perhaps TRBD1 (6 bases). The CDR3 is CASSLVTGGNSPLHF. In DNA form, the CDR3 reads TGTGCCAGCAGCTTAGTGACAGGCGGTAATTCACCCCTCCACTTT. The whole variable domain, filled in from reference TRBV11-2 and TRBJ1-6, reads EAGVAQSPRYKIIEKRQSVAFWCNPISGHATLYWYQQILGQGPKLLIQFQNNGVVDDSQLPKDRFSAERLKGVDSTLKIQPAKLEDSAVYLCASSLVTGGNSPLHFGNGTRLTVT.